This passage covers 11 T cell receptor beta chains from one sample sequenced in a study of T cells in Graves' hyperthyroidism and ophthalmopathy. TCR beta CDR3 regions were amplified from RNA transcripts. HTBI primers were the set used in a first-round RT-PCR of the TCR CDR3. MiXCR was run by TCRdb on the multiplex PCR reads, yielding one entry per CDR3 protein. The repertoire consists of 700,000 or so distinct CDR3 sequences, with more than 12% occurring once and the leading ten covering about 12%. Sequencing was done on a sample of blood. The source of these receptors is a woman between 45 and 65 years old with Graves' ophthalmopathy.

In the case of this clonotype: At one boundary the junction diverges from the germline segment, which might be a read error. This sequence joins TRBV7-9 and TRBJ2-7; D might be TRBD1 (5 bases). Germline V gene lookup returns CDR1 SEHNR and CDR2 FQNEAQ (reference sequence). The CDR3 consists of 15 residues. The DNA for the CDR3 is TGTGCCAGCAGCCCCCAGAACTCAGGGTGGAACGAGCAGTGCTTC. This gives the protein CASSPQNSGWNEQCF.

This clonotype was picked up a small number of times. The rearrangement uses TRBV15 and TRBJ2-1, with D perhaps TRBD1 (5 bases). Germline loops: CDR1 LNHNV, CDR2 YYDKDF (reference sequence). Trimming cost V 1 base and J 7 bases, with 8 bases left between them. The CDR3 contains 13 residues. CDR3 amino acids: CATSRVGENEQFF. In nucleotides, the CDR3 is TGTGCCACCAGCAGAGTAGGGGAAAATGAGCAGTTCTTC.

The chain has TRBV2 and TRBJ2-7; 11 nucleotides match TRBD2. V lost 5 bases to trimming and J lost 3 bases; unmatched junction nucleotides: 6. CDR1 and CDR2 from the germline V gene are SNHLY and FYNNEI. The length of the CDR3 is 15 residues. Here the CDR3 reads CASSSLAGGYYEQYF. The CDR3 coding sequence is TGTGCCAGCAGTAGCCTAGCGGGAGGTTACTACGAGCAGTACTTC.

This clonotype was counted many times. The V and J genes are TRBV7-3 and TRBJ2-1; TRBD2 matches 12 bases. The CDR3 has 16 residues. V trimming: 5 bases; J trimming: 5 bases; junction bases outside the gene matches: 7. The germline CDR1 and CDR2 sequences are SGHTA and FQGTGA. CDR3 sequence: CASSGGLAGSDNEQFF. In DNA, the CDR3 is TGTGCCAGCAGCGGGGGACTAGCGGGCTCAGACAATGAGCAGTTCTTC.

Ten or more counts support this clonotype. The CDR3 DNA is TGTGCCAGCAGTGCAGTGGGACGGCTCCAAGAGACCCAGTACTTC. Translation gives CASSAVGRLQETQYF. The gene calls are TRBV12-3 or TRBV12-4 and TRBJ2-5; D may correspond to TRBD1 or TRBD2 (5 bases each). V was shortened by 5 bases and J by 1 base, with 14 bases between the two germline ends. There are 15 residues in the CDR3.

This clonotype was counted many times. This chain joins TRBV6-2 or TRBV6-3 and TRBJ2-2; D is unclear. The germline V and J ends were trimmed by 2 bases and 6 bases, with 13 bases remaining between them. The CDR3 extends over 15 amino acids. Germline CDR1 reads MNHEY; CDR2 reads SVGEGT. The CDR3 spells CASSYGLVKAGELFF. The CDR3 bases are TGTGCCAGCAGTTACGGGCTAGTTAAGGCCGGGGAGCTGTTTTTT.

This clonotype was picked up many times. The chain uses TRBV7-8 and TRBJ2-7, with no clear D. With 1 base removed from V and 4 bases from J, the gap between germline ends came to 8 bases. The CDR3 runs to 13 residues. CDR1 is SGHVS, CDR2 FQNEAQ, per germline. The DNA of the CDR3 is TGTGCCAGCAGCTTAGATCTCCAGTACGAGCAGTACTTC. It translates to CASSLDLQYEQYF.

The sample holds many counts of this clonotype. The V and J genes are TRBV28 and TRBJ2-2, with 7 bases that match TRBD2. Germline trimming cut 8 bases from V and 0 bases from J; bases unmatched to any gene: 6. The germline V gene has CDR1 MDHEN and CDR2 SYDVKM. This CDR3 contains 15 residues. The CDR3 loop reads CASGRAYPNTGELFF. The CDR3 DNA is TGTGCCAGCGGGAGGGCCTACCCGAACACCGGGGAGCTGTTTTTT.

In its sample, this clonotype was seen a few times. The chain couples TRBV6-1 to TRBJ2-7, with D hard to call. CDR3 size: 13 residues. V lost 6 bases to trimming and J lost 6 bases, with 15 bases between them. Germline V gene sequence: CDR1 MNHNS, CDR2 SASEGT. The CDR3, as DNA: TGTGCCAGCAGGGAGACACCCGTTTTCGAGCAGTACTTC. Translating it yields CASRETPVFEQYF.

V gene TRBV5-4 combines with J gene TRBJ2-5, with a possible D match to TRBD2 (5 bases). V lost 0 bases and J lost 1, with 7 bases in between. CDR3 length: 14 residues. Germline V gene sequence: CDR1 SGHNT, CDR2 YYREEE (reference sequence). The CDR3 spells CASSLEAAQETQYF. DNA of the CDR3: TGTGCCAGCAGCTTGGAAGCGGCCCAAGAGACCCAGTACTTC.

This clonotype was recorded many times. This rearrangement joins TRBV29-1 to TRBJ2-1, with 10 nucleotides matching TRBD1. The CDR3 loop spans 14 amino acids. The V segment lost 3 bases and the J segment 7 bases; nucleotides outside the gene matches: 6. CDR1 and CDR2 (germline): SQVTM, ANQGSEA. CDR3 in amino acids: CSVEGTGVRNEQFF. The CDR3 region has the DNA TGCAGCGTTGAGGGGACAGGGGTAAGGAATGAGCAGTTCTTC.